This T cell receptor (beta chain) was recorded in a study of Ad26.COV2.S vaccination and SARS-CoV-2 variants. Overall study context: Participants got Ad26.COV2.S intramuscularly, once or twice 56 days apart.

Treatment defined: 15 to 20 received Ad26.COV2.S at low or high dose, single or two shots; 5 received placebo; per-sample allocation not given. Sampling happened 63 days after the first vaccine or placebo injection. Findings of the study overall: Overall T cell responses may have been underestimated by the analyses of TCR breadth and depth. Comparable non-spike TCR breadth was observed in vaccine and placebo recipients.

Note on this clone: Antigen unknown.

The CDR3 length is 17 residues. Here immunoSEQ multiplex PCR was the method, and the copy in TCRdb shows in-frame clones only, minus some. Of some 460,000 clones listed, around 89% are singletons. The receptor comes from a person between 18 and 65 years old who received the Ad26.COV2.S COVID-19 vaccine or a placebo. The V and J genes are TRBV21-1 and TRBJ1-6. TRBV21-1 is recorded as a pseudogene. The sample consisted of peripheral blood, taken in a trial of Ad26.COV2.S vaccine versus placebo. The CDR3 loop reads CASSKEVDGNNNSPLHF. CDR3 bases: TGTGCCAGCAGCAAAGAGGTGGACGGGAACAATAATTCACCCCTCCACTTT.